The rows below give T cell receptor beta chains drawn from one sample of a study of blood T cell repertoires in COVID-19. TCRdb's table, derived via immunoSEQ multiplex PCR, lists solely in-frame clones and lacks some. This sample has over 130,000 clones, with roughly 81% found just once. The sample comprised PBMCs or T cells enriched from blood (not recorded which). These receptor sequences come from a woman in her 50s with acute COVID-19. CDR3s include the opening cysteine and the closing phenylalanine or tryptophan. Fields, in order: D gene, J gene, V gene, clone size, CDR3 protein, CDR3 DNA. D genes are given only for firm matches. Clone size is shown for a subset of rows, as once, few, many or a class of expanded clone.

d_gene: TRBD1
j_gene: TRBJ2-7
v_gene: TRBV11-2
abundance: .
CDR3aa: CASSLGQGGTLSYEQYF
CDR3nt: TGTGCCAGCAGCTTAGGACAGGGGGGCACACTCTCCTACGAGCAGTACTTC

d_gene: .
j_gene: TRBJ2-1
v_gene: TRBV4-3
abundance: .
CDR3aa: CASSQDSGEQFF
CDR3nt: TGCGCCAGCAGCCAAGATAGCGGTGAGCAGTTCTTC

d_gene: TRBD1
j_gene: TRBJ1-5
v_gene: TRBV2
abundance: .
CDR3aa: CASSGTGGNQPQHF
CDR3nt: TGTGCCAGCAGTGGTACAGGGGGTAATCAGCCCCAGCATTTT

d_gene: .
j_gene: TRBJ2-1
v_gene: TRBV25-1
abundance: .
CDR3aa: CASSESKRTLFNEQFF
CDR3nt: TGTGCCAGCAGTGAATCAAAGAGAACCCTATTTAATGAGCAGTTCTTC

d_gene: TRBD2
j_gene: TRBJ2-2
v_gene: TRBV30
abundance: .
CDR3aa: CAWDPSAGGGTGELFF
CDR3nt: TGTGCCTGGGATCCAAGTGCGGGAGGAGGGACCGGGGAGCTGTTTTTT

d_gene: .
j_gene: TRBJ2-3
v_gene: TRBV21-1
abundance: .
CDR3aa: CASSKATGQHTDTQYF
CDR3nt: TGTGCCAGCAGCAAAGCGACCGGACAGCACACAGATACGCAGTATTTT

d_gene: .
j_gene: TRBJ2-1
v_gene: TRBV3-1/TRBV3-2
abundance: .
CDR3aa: CASSQRGTYNEQFF
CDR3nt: TGTGCCAGCAGCCAACGCGGGACCTACAATGAGCAGTTCTTC

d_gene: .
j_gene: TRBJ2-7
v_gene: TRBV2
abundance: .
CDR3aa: CASSEAQRALYEQYF
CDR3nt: TGTGCCAGCAGTGAAGCGCAGCGGGCCCTCTACGAGCAGTACTTC

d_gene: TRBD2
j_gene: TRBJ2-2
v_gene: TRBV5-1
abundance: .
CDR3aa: CASSSEREFRELFF
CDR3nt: TGCGCCAGCAGCTCGGAGCGGGAGTTTAGGGAGCTGTTTTTT

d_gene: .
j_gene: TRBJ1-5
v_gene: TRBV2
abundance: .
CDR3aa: CASSERTANQPQHF
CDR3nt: TGTGCCAGCAGTGAGAGGACAGCTAATCAGCCCCAGCATTTT

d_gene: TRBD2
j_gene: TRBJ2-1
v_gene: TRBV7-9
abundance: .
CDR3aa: CASSSLAGDYNEQFF
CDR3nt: TGTGCCAGCAGCTCCCTAGCGGGGGACTACAATGAGCAGTTCTTC

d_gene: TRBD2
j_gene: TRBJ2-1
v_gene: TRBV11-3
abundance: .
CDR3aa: CASSPRLARGNEQFF
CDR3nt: TGTGCCAGCAGCCCCAGACTAGCGCGAGGCAATGAGCAGTTCTTC

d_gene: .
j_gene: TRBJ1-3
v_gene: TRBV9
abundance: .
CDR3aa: CASSVVGSSGNTIYF
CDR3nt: TGTGCCAGCAGCGTAGTAGGGAGCTCTGGAAACACCATATATTTT

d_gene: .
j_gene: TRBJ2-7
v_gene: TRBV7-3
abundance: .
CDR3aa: CASSLLAEGSYEQYF
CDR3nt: TGTGCCAGCAGCTTACTGGCAGAGGGCTCCTACGAGCAGTACTTC

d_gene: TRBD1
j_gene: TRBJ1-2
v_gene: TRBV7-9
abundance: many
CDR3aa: CASSARDSVHYGYTF
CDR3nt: TGTGCCAGCAGCGCCCGGGACAGCGTTCACTATGGCTACACCTTC

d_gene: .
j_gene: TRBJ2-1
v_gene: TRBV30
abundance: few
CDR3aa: CAWSGSVYNEQFF
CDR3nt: TGTGCCTGGAGCGGGAGCGTCTACAATGAGCAGTTCTTC

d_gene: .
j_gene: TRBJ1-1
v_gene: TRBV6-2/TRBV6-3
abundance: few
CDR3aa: CASSYWAGAWNTEAFF
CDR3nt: TGTGCCAGCAGTTACTGGGCAGGGGCTTGGAACACTGAAGCTTTCTTT

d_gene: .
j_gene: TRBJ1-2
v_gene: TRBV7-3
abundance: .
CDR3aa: CASSLTDRGHLPNYGYTF
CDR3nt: TGTGCCAGCAGCTTAACCGACCGCGGACACCTTCCCAACTATGGCTACACCTTC

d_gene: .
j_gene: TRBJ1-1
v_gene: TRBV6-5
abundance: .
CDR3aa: CASSRGKNTEAFF
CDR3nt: TGTGCCAGCAGCCGGGGAAAAAACACTGAAGCTTTCTTT

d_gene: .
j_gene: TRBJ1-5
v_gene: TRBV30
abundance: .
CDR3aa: CAWGDRSNQPQHF
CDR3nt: TGTGCCTGGGGCGACAGGAGCAATCAGCCCCAGCATTTT

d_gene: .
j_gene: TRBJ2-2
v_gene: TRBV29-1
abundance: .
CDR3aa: CSVGGSGNTGELFF
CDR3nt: TGCAGCGTTGGTGGTAGCGGGAACACCGGGGAGCTGTTTTTT

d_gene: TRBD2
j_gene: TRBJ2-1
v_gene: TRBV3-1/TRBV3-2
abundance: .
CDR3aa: CASRPSGPGYEQFF
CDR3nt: TGTGCCAGCAGACCTAGCGGTCCTGGGTATGAGCAGTTCTTC

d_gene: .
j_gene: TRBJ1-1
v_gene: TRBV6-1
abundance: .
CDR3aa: CASSERSGGNTEAFF
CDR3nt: TGTGCCAGCAGTGAAAGATCCGGGGGGAACACTGAAGCTTTCTTT

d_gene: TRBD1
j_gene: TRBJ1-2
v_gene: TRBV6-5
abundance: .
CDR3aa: CASSKFTGTAYGYTF
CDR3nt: TGTGCCAGCAGCAAGTTCACCGGGACAGCTTATGGCTACACCTTC

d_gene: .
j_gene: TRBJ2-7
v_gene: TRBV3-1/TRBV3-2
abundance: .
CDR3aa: CASSQVGVTGSVGEQYF
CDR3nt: TGTGCCAGCAGCCAAGTTGGCGTGACAGGCTCAGTGGGAGAGCAGTACTTC

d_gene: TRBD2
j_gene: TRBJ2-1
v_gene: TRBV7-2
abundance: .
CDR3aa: CASSYSGRVRNEQFF
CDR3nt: TGTGCCAGCAGCTATAGCGGGAGGGTACGGAATGAGCAGTTCTTC

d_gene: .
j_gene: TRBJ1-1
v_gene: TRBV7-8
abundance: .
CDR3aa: CASSLVRGGDTEAFF
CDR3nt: TGTGCCAGCAGCCTGGTGCGGGGCGGGGACACTGAAGCTTTCTTT

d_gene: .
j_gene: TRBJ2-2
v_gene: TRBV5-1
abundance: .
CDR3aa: CASSLGLEFGELFF
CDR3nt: TGCGCCAGCAGCTTGGGTCTAGAGTTCGGAGAGCTGTTTTTT

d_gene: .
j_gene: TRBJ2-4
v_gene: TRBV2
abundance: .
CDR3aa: CASSGTRLAKNIQYF
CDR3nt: TGTGCCAGCAGTGGGACACGGCTAGCCAAAAACATTCAGTACTTC

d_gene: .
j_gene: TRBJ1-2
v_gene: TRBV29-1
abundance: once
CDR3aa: CAPEVTDSEIGYTF
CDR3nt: TGCGCCCCCGAGGTGACAGACTCGGAGATCGGCTACACCTTC

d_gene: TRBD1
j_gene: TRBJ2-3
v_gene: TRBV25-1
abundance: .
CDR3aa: CASTPGTGAQYF
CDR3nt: TGTGCCAGCACCCCCGGGACAGGGGCGCAGTATTTT

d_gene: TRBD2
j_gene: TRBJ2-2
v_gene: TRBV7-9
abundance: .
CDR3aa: CASSSRLAGTWELFF
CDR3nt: TGTGCCAGCAGCTCCAGACTAGCGGGTACCTGGGAGCTGTTTTTT

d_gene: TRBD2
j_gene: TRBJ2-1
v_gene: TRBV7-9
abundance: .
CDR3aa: CASSFNGRRNEQFF
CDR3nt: TGTGCCAGCAGCTTTAACGGGAGGAGGAATGAGCAGTTCTTC

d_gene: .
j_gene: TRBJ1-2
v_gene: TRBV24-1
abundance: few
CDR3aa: CATGALGGYTF
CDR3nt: TGTGCCACCGGGGCTTTGGGTGGCTACACCTTC

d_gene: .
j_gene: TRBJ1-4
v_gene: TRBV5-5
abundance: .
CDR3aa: CASSYISGSNNNEKLFF
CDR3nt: TGTGCCAGCAGTTATATTTCCGGGTCCAATAATAATGAAAAACTGTTTTTT